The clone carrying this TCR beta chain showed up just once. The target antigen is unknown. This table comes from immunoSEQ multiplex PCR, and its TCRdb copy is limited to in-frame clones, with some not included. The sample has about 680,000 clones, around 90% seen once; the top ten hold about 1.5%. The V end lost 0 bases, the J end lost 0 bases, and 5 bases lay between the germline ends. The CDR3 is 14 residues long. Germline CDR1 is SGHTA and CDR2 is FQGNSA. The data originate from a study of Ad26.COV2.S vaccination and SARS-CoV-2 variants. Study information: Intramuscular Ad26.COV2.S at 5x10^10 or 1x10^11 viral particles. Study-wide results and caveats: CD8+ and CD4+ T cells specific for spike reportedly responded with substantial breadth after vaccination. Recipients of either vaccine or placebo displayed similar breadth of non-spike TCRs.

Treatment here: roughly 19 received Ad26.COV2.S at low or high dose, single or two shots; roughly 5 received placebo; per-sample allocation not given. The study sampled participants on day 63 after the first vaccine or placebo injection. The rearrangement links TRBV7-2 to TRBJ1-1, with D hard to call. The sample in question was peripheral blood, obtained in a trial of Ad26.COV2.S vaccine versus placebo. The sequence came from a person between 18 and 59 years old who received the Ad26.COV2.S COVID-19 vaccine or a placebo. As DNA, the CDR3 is TGTGCCAGCAGCTTAGCCAGGTTGAACACTGAAGCTTTCTTT. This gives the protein CASSLARLNTEAFF.